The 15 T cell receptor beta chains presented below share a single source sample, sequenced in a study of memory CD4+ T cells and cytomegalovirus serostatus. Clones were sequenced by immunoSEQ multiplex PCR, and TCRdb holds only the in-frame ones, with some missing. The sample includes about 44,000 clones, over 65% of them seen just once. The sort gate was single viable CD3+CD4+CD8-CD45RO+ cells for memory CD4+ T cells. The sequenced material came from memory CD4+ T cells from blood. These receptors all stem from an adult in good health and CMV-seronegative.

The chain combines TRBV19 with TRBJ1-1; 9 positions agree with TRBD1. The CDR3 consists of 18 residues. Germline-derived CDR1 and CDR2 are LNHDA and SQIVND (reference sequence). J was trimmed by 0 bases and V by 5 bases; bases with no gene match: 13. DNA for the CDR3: TGTGCCAGTAGTGGGTCCCTTGGGACAGGGAGAATGAACACTGAAGCTTTCTTT. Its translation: CASSGSLGTGRMNTEAFF.

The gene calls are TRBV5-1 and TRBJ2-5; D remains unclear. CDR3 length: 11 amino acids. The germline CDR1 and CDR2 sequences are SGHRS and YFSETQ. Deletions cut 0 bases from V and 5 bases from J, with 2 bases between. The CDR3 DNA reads TGCGCCAGCAGCTTGGCTGAGACCCAGTACTTC. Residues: CASSLAETQYF.

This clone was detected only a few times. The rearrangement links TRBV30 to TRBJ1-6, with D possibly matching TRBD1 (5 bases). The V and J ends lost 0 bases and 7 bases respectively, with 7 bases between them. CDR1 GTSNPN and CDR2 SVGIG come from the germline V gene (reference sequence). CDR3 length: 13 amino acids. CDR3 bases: TGTGCCTGGAGTGTGGGGCCGAATTCACCCCTCCACTTT. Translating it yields CAWSVGPNSPLHF. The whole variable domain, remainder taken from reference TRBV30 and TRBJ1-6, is SQTIHQWPATLVQPVGSPLSLECTVEGTSNPNLYWYRQAAGRGLQLLFYSVGIGQISSEVPQNLSASRPQDRQFILSSKKLLLSDSGFYLCAWSVGPNSPLHFGNGTRLTVT.

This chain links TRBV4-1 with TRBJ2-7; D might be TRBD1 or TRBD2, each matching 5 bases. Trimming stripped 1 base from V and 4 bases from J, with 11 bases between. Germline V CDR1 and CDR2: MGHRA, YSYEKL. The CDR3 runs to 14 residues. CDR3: CASSQARGTYEQYF. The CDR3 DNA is TGCGCCAGCAGCCAAGCTCGGGGCACATACGAGCAGTACTTC.

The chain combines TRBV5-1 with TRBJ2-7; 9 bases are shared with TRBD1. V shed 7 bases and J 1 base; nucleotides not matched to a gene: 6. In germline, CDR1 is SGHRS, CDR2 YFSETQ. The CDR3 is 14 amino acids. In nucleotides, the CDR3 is TGCGCCAGCCAAGGACAGGGGCTATCCTACGAGCAGTACTTC. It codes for CASQGQGLSYEQYF.

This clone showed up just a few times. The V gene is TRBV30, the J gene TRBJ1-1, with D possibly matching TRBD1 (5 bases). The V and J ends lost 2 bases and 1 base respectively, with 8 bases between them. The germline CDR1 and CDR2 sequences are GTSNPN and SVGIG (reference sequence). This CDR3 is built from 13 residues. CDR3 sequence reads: CAWSYRRNTEAFF. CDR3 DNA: TGTGCCTGGAGTTACAGGCGGAACACTGAAGCTTTCTTT.

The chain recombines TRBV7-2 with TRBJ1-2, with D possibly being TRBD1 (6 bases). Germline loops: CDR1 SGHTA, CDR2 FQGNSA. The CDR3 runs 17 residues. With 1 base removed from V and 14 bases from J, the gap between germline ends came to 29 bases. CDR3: CASSLGSRDNRRIGKTF. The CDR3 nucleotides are TGTGCCAGCAGCTTAGGTAGCCGGGACAATAGGCGGATTGGTAAGACCTTC. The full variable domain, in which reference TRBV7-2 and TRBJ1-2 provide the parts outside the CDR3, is GAGVSQSPSNKVTEKGKDVELRCDPISGHTALYWYRQSLGQGLEFLIYFQGNSAPDKSGLPSDRFSAERTGGSVSTLTIQRTQQEDSAVYLCASSLGSRDNRRIGKTFGSGTRLTVV.

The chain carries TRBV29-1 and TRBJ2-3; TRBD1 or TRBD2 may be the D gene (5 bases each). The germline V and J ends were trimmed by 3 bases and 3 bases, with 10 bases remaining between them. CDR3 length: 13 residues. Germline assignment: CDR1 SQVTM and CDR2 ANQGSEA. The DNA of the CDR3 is TGCAGCGTTGAGGGGGTGATAACAGATACGCAGTATTTT. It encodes CSVEGVITDTQYF.

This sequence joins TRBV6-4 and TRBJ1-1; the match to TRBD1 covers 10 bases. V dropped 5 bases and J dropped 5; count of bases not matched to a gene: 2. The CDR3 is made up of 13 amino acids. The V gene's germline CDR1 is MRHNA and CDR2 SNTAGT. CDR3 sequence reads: CASSQDRGTEAFF. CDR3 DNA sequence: TGTGCCAGCAGTCAGGACAGGGGGACTGAAGCTTTCTTT.

The CDR3 reads CASSGRAVNSPLHF. DNA for the CDR3: TGTGCCAGCAGTGGGAGGGCGGTGAATTCACCCCTCCACTTT. The chain employs TRBV2 and TRBJ1-6, with D unclear. Germline values: CDR1 SNHLY, CDR2 FYNNEI. The length of the CDR3 is 14 residues. V gave up 4 bases and J gave up 7 bases, with 11 bases separating them.

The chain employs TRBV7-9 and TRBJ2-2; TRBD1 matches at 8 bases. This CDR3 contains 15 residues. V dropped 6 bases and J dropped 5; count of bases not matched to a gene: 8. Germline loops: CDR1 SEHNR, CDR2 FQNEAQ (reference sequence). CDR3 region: CASRLGTGQTGELFF. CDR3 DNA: TGTGCCAGCAGGCTCGGGACAGGACAGACCGGGGAGCTGTTTTTT.

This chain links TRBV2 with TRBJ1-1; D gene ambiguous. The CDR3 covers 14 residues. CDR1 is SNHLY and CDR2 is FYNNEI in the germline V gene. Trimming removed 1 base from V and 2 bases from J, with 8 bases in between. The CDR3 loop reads CASSEVSPNTEAFF. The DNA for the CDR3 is TGTGCCAGCAGTGAAGTGTCCCCTAACACTGAAGCTTTCTTT.

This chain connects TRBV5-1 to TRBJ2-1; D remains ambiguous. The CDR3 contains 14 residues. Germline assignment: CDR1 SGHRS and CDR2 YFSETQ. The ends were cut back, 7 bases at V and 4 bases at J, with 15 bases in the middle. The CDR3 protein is CASCLNLGYNEQFF. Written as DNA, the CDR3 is TGCGCCAGCTGCCTTAATCTAGGGTACAATGAGCAGTTCTTC. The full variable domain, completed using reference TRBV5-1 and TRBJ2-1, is KAGVTQTPRYLIKTRGQQVTLSCSPISGHRSVSWYQQTPGQGLQFLFEYFSETQRNKGNFPGRFSGRQFSNSRSEMNVSTLELGDSALYLCASCLNLGYNEQFFGPGTRLTVL.

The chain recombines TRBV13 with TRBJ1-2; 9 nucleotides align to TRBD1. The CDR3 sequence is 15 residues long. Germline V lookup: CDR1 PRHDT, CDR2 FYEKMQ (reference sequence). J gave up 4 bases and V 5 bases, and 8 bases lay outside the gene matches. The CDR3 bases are TGTGCCAGCAGCCTAAACAGGGGGCGCAGCTATGGCTACACCTTC. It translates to CASSLNRGRSYGYTF.

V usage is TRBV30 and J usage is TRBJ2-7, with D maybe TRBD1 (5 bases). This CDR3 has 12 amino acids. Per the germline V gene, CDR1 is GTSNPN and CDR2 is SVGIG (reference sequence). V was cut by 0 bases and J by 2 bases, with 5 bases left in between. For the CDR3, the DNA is TGTGCCTGGAGTGTACAGGCCTACGAGCAGTACTTC. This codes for CAWSVQAYEQYF. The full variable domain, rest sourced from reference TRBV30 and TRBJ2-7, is SQTIHQWPATLVQPVGSPLSLECTVEGTSNPNLYWYRQAAGRGLQLLFYSVGIGQISSEVPQNLSASRPQDRQFILSSKKLLLSDSGFYLCAWSVQAYEQYFGPGTRLTVT.